These T cell receptor beta chains were read from a single sample in a study of blood T cell repertoires in COVID-19. Sequencing used immunoSEQ multiplex PCR; TCRdb keeps in-frame clones, though not all of them. The sample has 100,000 to 150,000 clones, 85% seen once. The sequencing input was peripheral blood. The receptors originated from an elderly woman with COVID-19, enrolled during active disease. CDR3s include the opening cysteine and the closing phenylalanine or tryptophan. The order of the fields is clone size, D gene, V gene, J gene, CDR3 DNA, CDR3 protein. D genes are given only for firm matches. Size is omitted from some rows. Given values are once, few, many or a class for expanded clones.

NA,NA,TRBV6-5,TRBJ1-1,TGTGCCAGCAGTTACGGAGGGGACACTGAAGCTTTCTTT,CASSYGGDTEAFF
NA,TRBD2,TRBV19,TRBJ2-1,TGTGCCAGTAGTATACGCAGCGGGAACGGCAATGAGCAGTTCTTC,CASSIRSGNGNEQFF
few,TRBD1,TRBV6-5,TRBJ1-1,TGTGCCAGCAGTAACGTGGGACAGGGTGGTGAAGCTTTCTTT,CASSNVGQGGEAFF
NA,NA,TRBV5-1,TRBJ1-4,TGCGCCAGCAGCTTGTCCCAGGGAGGTGAAAAACTGTTTTTT,CASSLSQGGEKLFF
NA,TRBD1,TRBV11-3,TRBJ1-6,TGTGCCAGCAGCCTCGACAGGGATTCACCCCTCCACTTT,CASSLDRDSPLHF
NA,NA,TRBV19,TRBJ1-1,TGTGCCAGTAGCAGACAGTTCACTGAAGCTTTCTTT,CASSRQFTEAFF
NA,TRBD1,TRBV28,TRBJ1-5,TGTGCCAGCAGTGTGACAGGGGTGCTTAGCAATCAGCCCCAGCATTTT,CASSVTGVLSNQPQHF
NA,TRBD1,TRBV6-2/TRBV6-3,TRBJ2-7,TGTGCCAGCAGTTACGCAGGGGGACGCTACGAGCAGTACTTC,CASSYAGGRYEQYF
NA,TRBD1,TRBV5-1,TRBJ2-7,TGCGCCAGCAGACAGGGGAACTACGAGCAGTACTTC,CASRQGNYEQYF
NA,TRBD1,TRBV3-1/TRBV3-2,TRBJ1-2,TGTGCCAGCAGCCAAGAGGACAGGGGGCGAGTAAGCTACACCTTC,CASSQEDRGRVSYTF
NA,TRBD1,TRBV29-1,TRBJ1-2,TGCAGCGTTGAAGAATCACAGGGGGGAAATGGCTACACCTTC,CSVEESQGGNGYTF
NA,NA,TRBV7-2,TRBJ2-5,TGTGCCAGCAGCTTAGGGCAGGGAGAGACCCAGTACTTC,CASSLGQGETQYF
NA,TRBD2,TRBV11-3,TRBJ2-1,TGTGCCAGCAGCTCTGCGGGAGGCTACAATGAGCAGTTCTTC,CASSSAGGYNEQFF
once,NA,TRBV6-5,TRBJ1-4,TGTGCCAGCAGTTACCACCCAGGGGCAGGTGAAAAACTGTTTTTT,CASSYHPGAGEKLFF
NA,TRBD2,TRBV4-3,TRBJ2-3,TGCGCCAGCAGCCGGGACTATACTACCACAGATACGCAGTATTTT,CASSRDYTTTDTQYF
NA,NA,TRBV2,TRBJ2-2,TGTGCCAGCAGTGAGGTCAGGATAACCGGGGAGCTGTTTTTT,CASSEVRITGELFF